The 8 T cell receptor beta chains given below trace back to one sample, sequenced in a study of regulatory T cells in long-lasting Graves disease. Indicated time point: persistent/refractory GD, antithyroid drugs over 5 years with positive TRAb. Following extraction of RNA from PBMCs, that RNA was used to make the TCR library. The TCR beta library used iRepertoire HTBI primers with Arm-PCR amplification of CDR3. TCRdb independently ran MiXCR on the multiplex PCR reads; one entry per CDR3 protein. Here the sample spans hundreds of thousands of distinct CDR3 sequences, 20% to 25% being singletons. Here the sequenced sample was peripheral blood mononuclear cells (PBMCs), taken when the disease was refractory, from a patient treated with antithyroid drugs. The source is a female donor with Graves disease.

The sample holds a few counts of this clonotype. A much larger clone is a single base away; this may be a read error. CDR3 region: CASSVEDRDRACEQYF. The CDR3 nucleotides read TGTGCCAGCAGTGTCGAAGACCGGGACAGGGCTTGCGAGCAGTACTTC. The genes are TRBV28 and TRBJ2-7, with TRBD1 matching 9 bases. The CDR3 consists of 16 residues. Trimming removed 5 bases from V and 6 bases from J; junction bases left unmatched: 14. Germline CDR1 reads MDHEN; CDR2 reads SYDVKM.

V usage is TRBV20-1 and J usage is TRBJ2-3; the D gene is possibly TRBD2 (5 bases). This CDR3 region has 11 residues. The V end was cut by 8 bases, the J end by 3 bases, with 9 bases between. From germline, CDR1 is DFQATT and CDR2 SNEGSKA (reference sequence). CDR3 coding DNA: TGCAGTCGAGGGTGGACAGATACGCAGTATTTT. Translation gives CSRGWTDTQYF.

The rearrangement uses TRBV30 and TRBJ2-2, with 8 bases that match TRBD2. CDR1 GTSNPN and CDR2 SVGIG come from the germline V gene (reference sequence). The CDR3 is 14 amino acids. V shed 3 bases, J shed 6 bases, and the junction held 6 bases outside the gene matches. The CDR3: CAWRASGSSGELFF. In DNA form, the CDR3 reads TGTGCCTGGAGGGCCAGCGGGAGTTCCGGGGAGCTGTTTTTT.

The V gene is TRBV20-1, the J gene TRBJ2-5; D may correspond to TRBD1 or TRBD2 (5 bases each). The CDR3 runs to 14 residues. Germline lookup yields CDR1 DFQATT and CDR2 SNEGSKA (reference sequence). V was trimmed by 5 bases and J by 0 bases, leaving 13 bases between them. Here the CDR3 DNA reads TGCAGTGCTTCAGGGAGCCCCAACCAAGAGACCCAGTACTTC. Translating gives CSASGSPNQETQYF.

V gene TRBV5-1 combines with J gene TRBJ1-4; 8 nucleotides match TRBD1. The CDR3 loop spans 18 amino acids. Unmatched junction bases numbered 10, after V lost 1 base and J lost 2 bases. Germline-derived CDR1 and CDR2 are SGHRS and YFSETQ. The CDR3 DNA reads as TGCGCCAGCAGCTTGACTGCAGGGGGCGGTAGGACTAATGAAAAACTGTTTTTT. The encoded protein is CASSLTAGGGRTNEKLFF.

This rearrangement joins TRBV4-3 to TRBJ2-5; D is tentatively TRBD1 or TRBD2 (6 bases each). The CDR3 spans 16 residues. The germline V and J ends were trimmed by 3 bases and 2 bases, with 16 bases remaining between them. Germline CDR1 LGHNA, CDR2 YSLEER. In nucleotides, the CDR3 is TGCGCCAGCAGCCAGATGGGGGGCTCGGGTCAAGAGACCCAGTACTTC. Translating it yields CASSQMGGSGQETQYF.

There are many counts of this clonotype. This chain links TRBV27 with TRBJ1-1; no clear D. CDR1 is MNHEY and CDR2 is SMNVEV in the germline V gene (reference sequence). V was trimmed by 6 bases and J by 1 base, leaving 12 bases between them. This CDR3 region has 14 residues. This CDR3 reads CASSLPGANTEAFF. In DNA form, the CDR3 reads TGTGCCAGCAGCTTACCGGGCGCGAACACTGAAGCTTTCTTT.

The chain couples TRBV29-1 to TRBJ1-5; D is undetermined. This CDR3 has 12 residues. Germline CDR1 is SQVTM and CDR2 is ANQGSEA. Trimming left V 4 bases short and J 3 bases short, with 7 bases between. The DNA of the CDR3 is TGCAGCGTTGGGGATGCCAATCAGCCCCAGCATTTT. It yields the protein CSVGDANQPQHF.